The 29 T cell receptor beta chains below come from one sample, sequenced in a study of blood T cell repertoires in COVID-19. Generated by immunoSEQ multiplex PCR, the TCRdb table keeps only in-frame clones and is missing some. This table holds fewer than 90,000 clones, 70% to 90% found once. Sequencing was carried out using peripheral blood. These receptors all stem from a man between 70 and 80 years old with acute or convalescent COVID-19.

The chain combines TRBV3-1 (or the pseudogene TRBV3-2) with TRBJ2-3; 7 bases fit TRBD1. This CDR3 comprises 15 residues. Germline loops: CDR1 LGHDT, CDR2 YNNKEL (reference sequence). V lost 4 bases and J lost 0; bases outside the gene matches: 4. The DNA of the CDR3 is TGTGCCAGCAGCCTAAGGGGGCTAAGCACAGATACGCAGTATTTT. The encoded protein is CASSLRGLSTDTQYF.

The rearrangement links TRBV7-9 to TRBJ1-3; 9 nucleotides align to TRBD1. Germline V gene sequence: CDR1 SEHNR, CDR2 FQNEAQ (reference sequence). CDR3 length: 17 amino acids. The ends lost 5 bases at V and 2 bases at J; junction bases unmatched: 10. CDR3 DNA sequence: TGTGCCAGCAGCAGAGCGGACAGGGGATTTGCTGGAAACACCATATATTTT. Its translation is CASSRADRGFAGNTIYF.

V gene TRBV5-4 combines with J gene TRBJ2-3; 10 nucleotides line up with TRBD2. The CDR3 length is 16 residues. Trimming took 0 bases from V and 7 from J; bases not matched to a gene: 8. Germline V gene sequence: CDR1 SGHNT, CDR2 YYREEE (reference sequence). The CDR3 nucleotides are TGTGCCAGCAGCTTGGACCTAGCGGGGGCCCAAAATACGCAGTATTTT. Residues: CASSLDLAGAQNTQYF.

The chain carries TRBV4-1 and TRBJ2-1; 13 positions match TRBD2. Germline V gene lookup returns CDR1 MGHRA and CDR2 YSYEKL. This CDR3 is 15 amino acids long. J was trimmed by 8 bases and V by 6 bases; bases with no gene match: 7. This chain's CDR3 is CASRRLAGGKDEQFF. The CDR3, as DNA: TGCGCCAGCAGGCGACTAGCGGGAGGAAAAGATGAGCAGTTCTTC.

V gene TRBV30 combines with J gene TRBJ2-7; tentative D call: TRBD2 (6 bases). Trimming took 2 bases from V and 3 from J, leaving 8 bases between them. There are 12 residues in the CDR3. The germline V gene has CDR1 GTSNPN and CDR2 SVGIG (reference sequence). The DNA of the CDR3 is TGTGCCTGGAGTCGGGGGAGCTACGAGCAGTACTTC. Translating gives CAWSRGSYEQYF.

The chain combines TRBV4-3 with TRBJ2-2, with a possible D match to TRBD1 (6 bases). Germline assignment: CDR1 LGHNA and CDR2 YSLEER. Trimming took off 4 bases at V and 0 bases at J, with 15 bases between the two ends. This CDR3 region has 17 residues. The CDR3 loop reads CASSRRTEGSNTGELFF. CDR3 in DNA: TGCGCCAGCAGCCGACGGACAGAAGGATCGAACACCGGGGAGCTGTTTTTT.

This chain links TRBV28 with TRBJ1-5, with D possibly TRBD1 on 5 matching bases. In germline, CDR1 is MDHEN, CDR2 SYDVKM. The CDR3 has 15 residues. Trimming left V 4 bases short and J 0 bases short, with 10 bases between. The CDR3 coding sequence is TGTGCCAGCAGTTGGGCCGGGGGTAGCAATCAGCCCCAGCATTTT. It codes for CASSWAGGSNQPQHF.

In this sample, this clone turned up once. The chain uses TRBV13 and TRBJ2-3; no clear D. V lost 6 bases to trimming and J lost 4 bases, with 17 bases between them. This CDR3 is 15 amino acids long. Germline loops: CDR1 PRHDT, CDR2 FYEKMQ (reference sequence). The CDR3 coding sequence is TGTGCCAGCAGTTACCGGAGAAATCGCGCAGATACGCAGTATTTT. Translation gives CASSYRRNRADTQYF.

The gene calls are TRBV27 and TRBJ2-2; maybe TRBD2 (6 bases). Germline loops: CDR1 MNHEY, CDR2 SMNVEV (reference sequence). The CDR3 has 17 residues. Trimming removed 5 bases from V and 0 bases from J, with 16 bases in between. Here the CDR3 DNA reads TGTGCCAGCAGTCCCCCCCGGGGGAGCGCGAACACCGGGGAGCTGTTTTTT. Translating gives CASSPPRGSANTGELFF.

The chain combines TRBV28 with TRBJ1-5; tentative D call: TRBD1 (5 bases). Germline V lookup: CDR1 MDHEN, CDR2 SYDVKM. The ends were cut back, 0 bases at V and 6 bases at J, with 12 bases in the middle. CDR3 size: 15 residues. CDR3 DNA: TGTGCCAGCAGTTTATGGTTTACCGGGGGTCAGCCCCAGCATTTT. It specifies CASSLWFTGGQPQHF.

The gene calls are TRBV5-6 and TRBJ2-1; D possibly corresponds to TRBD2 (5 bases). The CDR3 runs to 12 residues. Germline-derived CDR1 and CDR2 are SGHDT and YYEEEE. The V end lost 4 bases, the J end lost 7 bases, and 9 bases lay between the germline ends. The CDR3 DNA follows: TGTGCCAGCAGCCGAACTAGGAATGAGCAGTTCTTC. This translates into CASSRTRNEQFF.

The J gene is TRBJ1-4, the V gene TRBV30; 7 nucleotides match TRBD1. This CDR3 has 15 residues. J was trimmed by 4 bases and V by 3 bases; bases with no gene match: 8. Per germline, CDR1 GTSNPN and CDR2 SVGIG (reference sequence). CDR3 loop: CAWSLRDSSNEKLFF. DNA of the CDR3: TGTGCCTGGAGCCTCCGGGACAGCAGTAATGAAAAACTGTTTTTT.

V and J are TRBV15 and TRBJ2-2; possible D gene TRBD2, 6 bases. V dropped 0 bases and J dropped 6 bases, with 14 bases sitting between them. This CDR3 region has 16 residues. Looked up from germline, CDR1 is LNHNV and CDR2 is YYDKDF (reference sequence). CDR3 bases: TGTGCCACCAGCAGAGACCAGACTAGACGGGCCGGGGAGCTGTTTTTT. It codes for CATSRDQTRRAGELFF.

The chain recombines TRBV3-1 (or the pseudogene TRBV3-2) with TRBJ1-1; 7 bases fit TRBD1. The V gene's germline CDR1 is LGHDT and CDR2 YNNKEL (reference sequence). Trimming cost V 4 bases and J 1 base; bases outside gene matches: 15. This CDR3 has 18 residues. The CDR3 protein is CASSRRGGNPSGNTEAFF. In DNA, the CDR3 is TGTGCCAGCAGCCGTCGAGGGGGCAACCCCTCGGGGAACACTGAAGCTTTCTTT.

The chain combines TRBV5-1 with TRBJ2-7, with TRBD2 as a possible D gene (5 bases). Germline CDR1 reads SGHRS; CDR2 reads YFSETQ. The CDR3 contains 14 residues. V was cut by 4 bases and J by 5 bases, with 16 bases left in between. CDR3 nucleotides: TGCGCCAGCAGCGAGGGCCCCGGAAGCCACGAGCAGTACTTC. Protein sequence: CASSEGPGSHEQYF.

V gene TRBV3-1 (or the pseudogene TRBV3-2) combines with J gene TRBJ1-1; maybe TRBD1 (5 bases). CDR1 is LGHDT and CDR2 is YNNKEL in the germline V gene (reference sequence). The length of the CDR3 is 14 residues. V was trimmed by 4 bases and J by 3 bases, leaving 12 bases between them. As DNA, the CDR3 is TGTGCCAGCAGCCCGACAGCGAGATACACTGAAGCTTTCTTT. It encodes CASSPTARYTEAFF.

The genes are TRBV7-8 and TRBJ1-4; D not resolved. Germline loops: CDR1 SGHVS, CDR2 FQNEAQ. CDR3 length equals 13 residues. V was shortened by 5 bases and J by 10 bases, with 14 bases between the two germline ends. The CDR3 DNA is TGTGCCAGCAGCCCCGGGAGCACGGGAAAACTGTTTTTT. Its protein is CASSPGSTGKLFF.

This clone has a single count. The CDR3 region has the DNA TGTGCCAGCAGAATAACAGCATATAGCAATCAGCCCCAGCATTTT. It yields the protein CASRITAYSNQPQHF. This rearrangement joins TRBV28 to TRBJ1-5; D ambiguous. The CDR3 consists of 15 residues. V was trimmed by 6 bases and J by 0 bases, leaving 12 bases between them. The germline V gene has CDR1 MDHEN and CDR2 SYDVKM.

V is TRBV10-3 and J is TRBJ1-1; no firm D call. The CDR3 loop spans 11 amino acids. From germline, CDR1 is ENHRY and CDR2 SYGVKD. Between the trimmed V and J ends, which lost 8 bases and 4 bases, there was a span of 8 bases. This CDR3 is CAIGRGTEAFF. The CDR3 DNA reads TGTGCCATCGGTCGGGGCACTGAAGCTTTCTTT.

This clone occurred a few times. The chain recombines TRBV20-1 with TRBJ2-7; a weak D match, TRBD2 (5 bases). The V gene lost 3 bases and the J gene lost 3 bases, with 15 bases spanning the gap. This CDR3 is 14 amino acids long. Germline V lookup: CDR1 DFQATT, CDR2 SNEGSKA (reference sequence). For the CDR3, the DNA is TGCAGTGCTAGTGAGGGCCCGAAAGACTACGAGCAGTACTTC. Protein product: CSASEGPKDYEQYF.

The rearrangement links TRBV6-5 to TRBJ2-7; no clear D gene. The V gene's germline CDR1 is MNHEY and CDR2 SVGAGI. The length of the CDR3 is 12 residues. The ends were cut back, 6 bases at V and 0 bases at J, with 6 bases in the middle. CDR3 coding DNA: TGTGCCAGCAGCACAAGCTCCTACGAGCAGTACTTC. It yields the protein CASSTSSYEQYF.

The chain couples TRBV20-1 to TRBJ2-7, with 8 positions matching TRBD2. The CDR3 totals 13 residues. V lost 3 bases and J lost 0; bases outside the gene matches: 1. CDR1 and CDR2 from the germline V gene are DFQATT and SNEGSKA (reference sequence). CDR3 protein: CSASRGGSYEQYF. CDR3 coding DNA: TGCAGTGCTAGTCGGGGGGGCTCCTACGAGCAGTACTTC.

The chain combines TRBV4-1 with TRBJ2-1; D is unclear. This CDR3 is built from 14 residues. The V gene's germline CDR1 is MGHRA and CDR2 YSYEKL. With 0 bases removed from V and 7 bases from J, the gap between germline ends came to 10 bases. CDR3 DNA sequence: TGCGCCAGCAGCCAAGATCCCTTACTTAATGAGCAGTTCTTC. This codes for CASSQDPLLNEQFF.

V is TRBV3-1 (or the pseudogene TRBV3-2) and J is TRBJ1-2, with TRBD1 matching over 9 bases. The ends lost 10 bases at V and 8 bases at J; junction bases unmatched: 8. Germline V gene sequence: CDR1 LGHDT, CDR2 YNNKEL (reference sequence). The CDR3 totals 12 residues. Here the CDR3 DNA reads TGTGCCATAGGGACAGGGAACGAAGGCTACACCTTC. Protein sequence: CAIGTGNEGYTF.

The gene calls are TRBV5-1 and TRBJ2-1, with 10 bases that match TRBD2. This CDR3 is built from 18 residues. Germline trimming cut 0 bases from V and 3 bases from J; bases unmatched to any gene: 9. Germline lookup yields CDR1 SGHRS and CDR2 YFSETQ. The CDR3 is CASSLAKGAGGFYNEQFF. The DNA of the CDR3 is TGCGCCAGCAGCTTGGCCAAAGGAGCGGGAGGGTTCTACAATGAGCAGTTCTTC.

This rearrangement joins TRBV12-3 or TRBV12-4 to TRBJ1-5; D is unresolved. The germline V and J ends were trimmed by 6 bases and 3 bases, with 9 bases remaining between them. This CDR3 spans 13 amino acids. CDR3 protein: CASRQQANQPQHF. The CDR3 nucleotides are TGTGCCAGCAGACAGCAGGCCAATCAGCCCCAGCATTTT.

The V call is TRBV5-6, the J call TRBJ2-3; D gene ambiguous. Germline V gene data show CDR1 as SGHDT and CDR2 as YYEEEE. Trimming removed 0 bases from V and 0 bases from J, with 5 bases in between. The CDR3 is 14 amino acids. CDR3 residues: CASSLGVSTDTQYF. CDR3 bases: TGTGCCAGCAGCTTGGGAGTTAGCACAGATACGCAGTATTTT.

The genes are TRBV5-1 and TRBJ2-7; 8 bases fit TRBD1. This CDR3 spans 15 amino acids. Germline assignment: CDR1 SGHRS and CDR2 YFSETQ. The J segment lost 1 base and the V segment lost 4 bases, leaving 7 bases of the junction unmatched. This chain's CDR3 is CASSTGQGLSYEQYF. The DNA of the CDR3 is TGCGCCAGCAGCACAGGACAGGGCCTTTCCTACGAGCAGTACTTC.

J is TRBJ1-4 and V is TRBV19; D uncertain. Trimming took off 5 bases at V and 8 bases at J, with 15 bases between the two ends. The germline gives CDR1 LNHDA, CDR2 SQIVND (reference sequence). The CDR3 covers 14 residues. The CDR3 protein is CASSRGKEVEKLFF. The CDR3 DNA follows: TGTGCCAGTAGTCGCGGGAAAGAGGTCGAAAAACTGTTTTTT.